A single sample is the source of the 29 T cell receptor beta chains below, sequenced in a study of blood T cell repertoires in COVID-19. The repertoire was sequenced with immunoSEQ multiplex PCR; TCRdb's copy has only in-frame clones and lacks some. The repertoire holds about 99,000 clones, roughly 90% seen once, with 3.5% to 4% in the top ten. Source material: peripheral blood. The origin of the receptors is a woman aged 55-69 years with acute or convalescent COVID-19.

This clone was seen once. The rearrangement uses TRBV5-1 and TRBJ1-1; TRBD1 might be the D (5 bases). This CDR3 has 18 residues. V lost 1 base to trimming and J lost 0 bases, with 19 bases between them. Germline assignment: CDR1 SGHRS and CDR2 YFSETQ. In nucleotides, the CDR3 is TGCGCCAGCAGCTTGAGAGGCACAGGTCTTGGTATGAACACTGAAGCTTTCTTT. This sequence encodes CASSLRGTGLGMNTEAFF.

The rearrangement uses TRBV28 and TRBJ2-7; 7 positions match TRBD2. CDR3 length: 15 residues. Germline values: CDR1 MDHEN, CDR2 SYDVKM. V shed 5 bases and J 0 bases; nucleotides not matched to a gene: 7. The CDR3 region is CASSRTGGLSYEQYF. CDR3 DNA: TGTGCCAGCAGTCGGACGGGAGGCCTCTCCTACGAGCAGTACTTC. Full variable domain (rest looked up from reference TRBV28 and TRBJ2-7): DVKVTQSSRYLVKRTGEKVFLECVQDMDHENMFWYRQDPGLGLRLIYFSYDVKMKEKGDIPEGYSVSREKKERFSLILESASTNQTSMYLCASSRTGGLSYEQYFGPGTRLTVT.

This clone was seen once. The CDR3 nucleotides read TGTGCCAGCAGCCCCCTTACCGGGAACTATGGCTACACCTTC. Encoded protein: CASSPLTGNYGYTF. This chain joins TRBV9 and TRBJ1-2; no reliable D call. CDR1 and CDR2 (germline): SGDLS, YYNGEE. The CDR3 sequence is 14 residues long. V was trimmed by 4 bases and J by 2 bases, leaving 12 bases between them.

The chain is built from TRBV10-3 and TRBJ1-6, with 10 bases aligning to TRBD1. Germline lookup yields CDR1 ENHRY and CDR2 SYGVKD. The CDR3 length is 16 residues. V shed 6 bases, J shed 7 bases, and the junction held 9 bases outside the gene matches. This CDR3 is CAISQDRGQRNSPLHF. The CDR3 DNA reads as TGTGCCATCAGCCAAGACAGGGGGCAAAGGAATTCACCCCTCCACTTT.

The chain is built from TRBV28 and TRBJ1-2, with 8 bases that match TRBD1. After removal of 5 bases from V and 4 bases from J, the junction contained 6 bases not matched to a gene. The CDR3 contains 14 residues. From germline, CDR1 is MDHEN and CDR2 SYDVKM. The CDR3 spells CASSLDRGTYGYTF. CDR3 DNA: TGTGCCAGCAGTCTTGACAGGGGCACCTATGGCTACACCTTC.

The chain joins TRBV7-3 to TRBJ2-7, with D unresolved. The germline gives CDR1 SGHTA, CDR2 FQGTGA. V was cut by 5 bases and J by 6 bases, with 17 bases left in between. The CDR3 is 14 residues long. In DNA, the CDR3 is TGTGCCAGCAGCCCCGATGGGCTCGCCCCCGAGCAGTACTTC. This sequence encodes CASSPDGLAPEQYF.

This chain uses TRBV2 with TRBJ2-2, with D tentatively TRBD2 (6 bases). The V gene lost 5 bases and the J gene lost 2 bases, with 9 bases spanning the gap. The CDR3 is 14 amino acids. Per germline, CDR1 SNHLY and CDR2 FYNNEI. The CDR3 loop is CASSKTSNTGELFF. The CDR3 region has the DNA TGTGCCAGCAGTAAGACTAGTAACACCGGGGAGCTGTTTTTT. The full variable domain, with the rest looked up from reference TRBV2 and TRBJ2-2, is EPEVTQTPSHQVTQMGQEVILRCVPISNHLYFYWYRQILGQKVEFLVSFYNNEISEKSEIFDDQFSVERPDGSNFTLKIRSTKLEDSAMYFCASSKTSNTGELFFGEGSRLTVL.

Written as DNA, the CDR3 is TGTGCCAGCAGCTTATTCGGACAGGGAGGAGGTACGCAGTATTTT. Its protein product is CASSLFGQGGGTQYF. V and J are TRBV9 and TRBJ2-3; 8 bases match TRBD1. Germline V gene sequence: CDR1 SGDLS, CDR2 YYNGEE. The CDR3 has 15 amino acids. The V gene end was trimmed by 4 bases and the J gene end by 8 bases; junction bases not matched to a gene: 12.

V usage is TRBV18 and J usage is TRBJ2-7; D might be TRBD2 (6 bases). This CDR3 is built from 17 residues. Trimming pared 3 bases from V and 1 base from J, leaving 19 bases between. Germline CDR1 KGHSH, CDR2 LQKENI. The CDR3 coding sequence is TGTGCCAGCTCACCCGCCAGTGGAGGGATGGGGTCCTACGAGCAGTACTTC. Amino acids: CASSPASGGMGSYEQYF.

This rearrangement joins TRBV2 to TRBJ2-5, with 7 bases lining up with TRBD1. CDR1 is SNHLY, CDR2 FYNNEI, per germline. The trim removed 5 bases at V and 2 bases at J, leaving 2 bases unmatched. The CDR3 length is 13 residues. CDR3 protein: CASSRDRQETQYF. The CDR3 region has the DNA TGTGCCAGCAGTCGGGACAGACAAGAGACCCAGTACTTC.

V is TRBV30 and J is TRBJ2-5; D is perhaps TRBD2 (6 bases). Trimming removed 0 bases at V and 5 bases at J, with 22 bases between. The CDR3 spans 17 residues. In germline, CDR1 is GTSNPN, CDR2 SVGIG (reference sequence). The CDR3 here is CAWSVQMGLRSGETQYF. In DNA, the CDR3 is TGTGCCTGGAGTGTACAGATGGGACTTCGGTCTGGGGAGACCCAGTACTTC.

V and J are TRBV12-5 and TRBJ1-4; maybe TRBD1 (6 bases). From germline, CDR1 is LGHNT and CDR2 FRNRAP. Trimming removed 0 bases from V and 6 bases from J, with 14 bases in between. CDR3 length equals 16 residues. CDR3: CASGLVIGTTDEKLFF. The CDR3 DNA reads TGTGCTAGTGGTTTGGTGATCGGGACAACGGATGAAAAACTGTTTTTT.

The rearrangement uses TRBV15 and TRBJ1-1, with D maybe TRBD1 (6 bases). Per germline, CDR1 LNHNV and CDR2 YYDKDF (reference sequence). CDR3 length: 13 amino acids. Trimming pared 6 bases from V and 5 bases from J, leaving 13 bases between. CDR3 residues: CATRPTGRTEAFF. CDR3 nucleotides: TGTGCCACCAGGCCCACAGGGCGAACTGAAGCTTTCTTT.

CDR3 coding DNA: TGTGCCAGCAGAAAGGCGCCAGCGGCTAATGAAAAACTGTTTTTT. It is translated as CASRKAPAANEKLFF. The chain uses TRBV6-5 and TRBJ1-4; D call uncertain. Germline V gives CDR1 MNHEY, CDR2 SVGAGI. With 6 bases removed from V and 3 bases from J, the gap between germline ends came to 14 bases. CDR3 length: 15 amino acids.

This sequence joins TRBV6-5 and TRBJ2-1; TRBD2 is a possible D gene (5 bases). Germline V lookup: CDR1 MNHEY, CDR2 SVGAGI. The germline V and J ends were trimmed by 7 bases and 6 bases, with 16 bases remaining between them. This CDR3 comprises 14 residues. The CDR3 loop is CASINRGLGNEQFF. CDR3 in DNA: TGTGCCAGCATAAATCGAGGGCTCGGCAATGAGCAGTTCTTC.

The V call is TRBV12-3 or TRBV12-4, the J call TRBJ1-4; no definite D call. The CDR3 is 13 amino acids. With 3 bases removed from V and 7 bases from J, the gap between germline ends came to 9 bases. For the CDR3, the DNA is TGTGCCAGCAGTTTCAGCGGGAGTGAAAAACTGTTTTTT. Translated: CASSFSGSEKLFF.

The CDR3 coding sequence is TGTGCCAGCAGCGCGGGGGACGTCGAGACCCAGTACTTC. Translating gives CASSAGDVETQYF. The V call is TRBV9, the J call TRBJ2-5; D possibly corresponds to TRBD2 (6 bases). The CDR3 runs 13 residues. Germline V gene sequence: CDR1 SGDLS, CDR2 YYNGEE. V was trimmed by 3 bases and J by 5 bases, leaving 11 bases between them.

The genes are TRBV6-5 and TRBJ1-2; 9 positions agree with TRBD1. The trim removed 6 bases at V and 4 bases at J, leaving 3 bases unmatched. Germline CDR1 reads MNHEY; CDR2 reads SVGAGI. This CDR3 has 13 amino acids. CDR3 amino acids: CASRTGGFYGYTF. The CDR3 bases are TGTGCCAGCAGAACAGGGGGCTTCTATGGCTACACCTTC.

This CDR3 is CASSLVTGGPTDTQYF. In DNA form, the CDR3 reads TGCGCCAGCAGCTTGGTGACAGGGGGCCCCACAGATACGCAGTATTTT. This rearrangement joins TRBV5-1 to TRBJ2-3; 10 bases are shared with TRBD1. With 0 bases clipped from V and 2 bases from J, the junction kept 3 bases outside the gene matches. The CDR3 loop spans 16 amino acids. Germline V CDR1 and CDR2: SGHRS, YFSETQ.

The rearrangement links TRBV9 to TRBJ2-1; the D gene is possibly TRBD1 (6 bases). The CDR3 length is 12 residues. Looked up from germline, CDR1 is SGDLS and CDR2 is YYNGEE. Trimming left V 0 bases short and J 12 bases short, with 10 bases between. The DNA of the CDR3 is TGTGCCAGCAGCGTAGAATTAGGGGGGCAGTTCTTC. It is translated as CASSVELGGQFF.

This chain joins TRBV6-5 and TRBJ1-5, with 7 bases matching TRBD1. Losses at the gene ends were 11 bases for V and 1 base for J; bases not matched to a gene: 8. CDR1 is MNHEY, CDR2 SVGAGI, per germline. The CDR3 consists of 14 residues. The CDR3 DNA reads TGTGCCTGCAAGGGGGACAGAAGCAATCAGCCCCAGCATTTT. Translated: CACKGDRSNQPQHF.

CDR3 sequence (DNA): TGCGCCAGCAGCGAGGGCGGGTATGGCTACACCTTC. This sequence encodes CASSEGGYGYTF. The chain combines TRBV4-1 with TRBJ1-2; D gene ambiguous. The CDR3 is 12 amino acids. V was clipped by 5 bases and J by 5 bases, with 9 bases between them. The germline gives CDR1 MGHRA, CDR2 YSYEKL.

The chain links TRBV27 to TRBJ1-2; no firm D call. The CDR3 length is 14 residues. Germline values: CDR1 MNHEY, CDR2 SMNVEV (reference sequence). The V and J ends lost 6 bases and 5 bases respectively, with 16 bases between them. In DNA form, the CDR3 reads TGTGCCAGCAGGTCCCTCCGGGTACCGTATGGCTACACCTTC. Translating it yields CASRSLRVPYGYTF.

A single count supports this clone. V usage is TRBV6-1 and J usage is TRBJ1-6; the match to TRBD1 covers 7 bases. Germline CDR1 MNHNS, CDR2 SASEGT. The CDR3 covers 15 residues. Trimming cost V 1 base and J 10 bases; bases outside gene matches: 7. The CDR3 sequence is CASSEGLTGRSPLHF. The CDR3 region has the DNA TGTGCCAGCAGTGAAGGTTTGACAGGGCGGTCACCCCTCCACTTT.

The chain couples TRBV20-1 to TRBJ1-4; unclear D gene. The CDR3 is 14 amino acids. The V and J ends lost 3 bases and 0 bases respectively, with 8 bases between them. Germline V gene lookup returns CDR1 DFQATT and CDR2 SNEGSKA (reference sequence). The CDR3 DNA is TGCAGTGCTAGTCACGGGGCAACTAATGAAAAACTGTTTTTT. This gives the protein CSASHGATNEKLFF.

This clone was recorded only once. The chain has TRBV18 and TRBJ1-4; D is undetermined. Trimming pared 4 bases from V and 8 bases from J, leaving 11 bases between. Germline lookup yields CDR1 KGHSH and CDR2 LQKENI. This CDR3 spans 13 amino acids. The CDR3: CASSLNREEKLFF. The DNA for the CDR3 is TGTGCCAGCTCACTTAATCGGGAGGAAAAACTGTTTTTT.

V gene TRBV14 combines with J gene TRBJ1-3; D ambiguous. The CDR3 covers 13 residues. The V and J ends lost 6 bases and 4 bases respectively, with 10 bases between them. Germline loops: CDR1 SGHDN, CDR2 FVKESK. The CDR3 protein is CASSLLGGNTIYF. The CDR3, as DNA: TGTGCCAGCAGTCTACTAGGGGGAAACACCATATATTTT.

The chain combines TRBV7-9 with TRBJ2-7, with D hard to call. Germline loops: CDR1 SEHNR, CDR2 FQNEAQ (reference sequence). The CDR3 length is 16 residues. V was trimmed by 1 base and J by 1 base, leaving 14 bases between them. CDR3 nucleotide sequence: TGTGCCAGCAGCTTAGTACCCTCCCGGAGATCCTACGAGCAGTACTTC. Translation: CASSLVPSRRSYEQYF.

The V and J genes are TRBV19 and TRBJ2-1, with 7 bases that match TRBD2. Germline CDR1 and CDR2: LNHDA and SQIVND (reference sequence). V trimming: 9 bases; J trimming: 7 bases; junction bases outside the gene matches: 12. The CDR3 has 14 residues. CDR3 loop: CASAAGVAYNEQFF. Written as DNA, the CDR3 is TGTGCCAGCGCCGCGGGAGTAGCATATAATGAGCAGTTCTTC.